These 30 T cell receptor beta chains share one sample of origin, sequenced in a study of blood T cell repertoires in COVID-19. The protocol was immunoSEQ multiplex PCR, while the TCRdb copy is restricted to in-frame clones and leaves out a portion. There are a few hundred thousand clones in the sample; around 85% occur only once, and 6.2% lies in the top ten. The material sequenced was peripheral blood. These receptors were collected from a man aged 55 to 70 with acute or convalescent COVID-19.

The CDR3 sequence is CASSAGTSGSTDTQYF. The CDR3 DNA follows: TGTGCCAGCAGCGCAGGGACTAGCGGGAGCACAGATACGCAGTATTTT. The chain joins TRBV3-1 (or the pseudogene TRBV3-2) to TRBJ2-3, with TRBD2 matching over 12 bases. This CDR3 spans 16 amino acids. CDR1 is LGHDT and CDR2 is YNNKEL in the germline V gene (reference sequence). J gave up 0 bases and V 5 bases, and 3 bases lay outside the gene matches.

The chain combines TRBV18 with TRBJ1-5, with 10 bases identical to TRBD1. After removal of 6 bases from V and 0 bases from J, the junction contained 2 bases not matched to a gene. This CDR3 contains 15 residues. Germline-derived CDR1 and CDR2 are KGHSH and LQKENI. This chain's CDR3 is CASSRDRGSNQPQHF. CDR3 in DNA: TGTGCCAGCTCCCGGGACAGGGGTAGCAATCAGCCCCAGCATTTT.

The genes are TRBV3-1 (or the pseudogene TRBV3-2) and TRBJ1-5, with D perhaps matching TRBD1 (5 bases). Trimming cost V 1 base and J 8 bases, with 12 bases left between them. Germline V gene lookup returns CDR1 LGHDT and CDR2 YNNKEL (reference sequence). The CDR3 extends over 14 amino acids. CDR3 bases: TGTGCCAGCAGCCAAGGGCAGGGTGGGAAGCCCCAGCATTTT. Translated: CASSQGQGGKPQHF.

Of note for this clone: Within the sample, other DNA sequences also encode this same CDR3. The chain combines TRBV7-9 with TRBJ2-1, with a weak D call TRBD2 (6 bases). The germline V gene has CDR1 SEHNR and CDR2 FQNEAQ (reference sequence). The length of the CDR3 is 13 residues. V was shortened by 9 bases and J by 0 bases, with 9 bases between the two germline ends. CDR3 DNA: TGTGCCAGTAGCGGTAGCTCCTACAATGAGCAGTTCTTC. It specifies CASSGSSYNEQFF.

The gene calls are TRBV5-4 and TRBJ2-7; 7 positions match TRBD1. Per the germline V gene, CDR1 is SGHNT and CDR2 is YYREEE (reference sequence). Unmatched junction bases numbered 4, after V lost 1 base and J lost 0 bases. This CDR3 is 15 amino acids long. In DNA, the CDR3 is TGTGCCAGCAGCTTGCGGACAGGCGACTCCTACGAGCAGTACTTC. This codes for CASSLRTGDSYEQYF.

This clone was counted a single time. The DNA of the CDR3 is TGTGCCTGGAAAGCAGAGACAGGGGGAGACTATGGCTACACCTTC. This codes for CAWKAETGGDYGYTF. The V call is TRBV30, the J call TRBJ1-2; 9 bases agree with TRBD1. With 4 bases clipped from V and 3 bases from J, the junction kept 9 bases outside the gene matches. This CDR3 has 15 residues. CDR1 GTSNPN and CDR2 SVGIG come from the germline V gene (reference sequence). The full variable domain, completed using reference TRBV30 and TRBJ1-2, is SQTIHQWPATLVQPVGSPLSLECTVEGTSNPNLYWYRQAAGRGLQLLFYSVGIGQISSEVPQNLSASRPQDRQFILSSKKLLLSDSGFYLCAWKAETGGDYGYTFGSGTRLTVV.

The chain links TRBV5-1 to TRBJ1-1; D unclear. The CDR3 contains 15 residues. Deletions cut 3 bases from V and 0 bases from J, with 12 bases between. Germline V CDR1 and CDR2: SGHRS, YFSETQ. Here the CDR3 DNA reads TGCGCCAGCAGCTACTCACAGTTTCTGAACACTGAAGCTTTCTTT. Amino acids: CASSYSQFLNTEAFF.

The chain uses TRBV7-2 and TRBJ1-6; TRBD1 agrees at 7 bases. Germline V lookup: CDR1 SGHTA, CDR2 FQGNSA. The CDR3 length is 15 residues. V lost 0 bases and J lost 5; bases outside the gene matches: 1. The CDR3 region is CASSLAGQNNSPLHF. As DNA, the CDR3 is TGTGCCAGCAGCTTAGCGGGACAGAATAATTCACCCCTCCACTTT.

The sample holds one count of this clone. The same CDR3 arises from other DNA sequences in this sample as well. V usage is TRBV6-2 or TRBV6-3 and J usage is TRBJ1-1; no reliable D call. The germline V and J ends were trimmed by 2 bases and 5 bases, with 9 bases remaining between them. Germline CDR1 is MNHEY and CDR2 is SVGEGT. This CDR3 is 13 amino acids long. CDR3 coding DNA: TGTGCCAGCAGTTACAGTCCGGGGACTGAAGCTTTCTTT. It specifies CASSYSPGTEAFF.

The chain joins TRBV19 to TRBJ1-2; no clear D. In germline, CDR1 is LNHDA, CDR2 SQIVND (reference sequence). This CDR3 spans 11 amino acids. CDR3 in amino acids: CGVEVGYGYTF. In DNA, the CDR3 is TGTGGGGTGGAGGTCGGCTATGGCTACACCTTC.

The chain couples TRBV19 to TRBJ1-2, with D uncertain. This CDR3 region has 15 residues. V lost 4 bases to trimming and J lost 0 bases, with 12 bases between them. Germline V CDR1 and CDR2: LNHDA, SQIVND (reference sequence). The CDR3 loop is CASSTPSAANYGYTF. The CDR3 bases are TGTGCCAGTAGTACCCCTAGTGCGGCTAACTATGGCTACACCTTC. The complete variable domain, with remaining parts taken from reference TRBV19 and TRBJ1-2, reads DGGITQSPKYLFRKEGQNVTLSCEQNLNHDAMYWYRQDPGQGLRLIYYSQIVNDFQKGDIAEGYSVSREKKESFPLTVTSAQKNPTAFYLCASSTPSAANYGYTFGSGTRLTVV.

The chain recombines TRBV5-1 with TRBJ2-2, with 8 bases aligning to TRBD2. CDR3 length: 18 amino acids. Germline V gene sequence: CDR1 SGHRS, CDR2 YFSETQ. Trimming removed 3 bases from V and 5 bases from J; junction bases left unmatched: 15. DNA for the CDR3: TGCGCCAGCAGCTCTGGGGTTACACGGGAGGGCCGGACCGGGGAGCTGTTTTTT. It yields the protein CASSSGVTREGRTGELFF.

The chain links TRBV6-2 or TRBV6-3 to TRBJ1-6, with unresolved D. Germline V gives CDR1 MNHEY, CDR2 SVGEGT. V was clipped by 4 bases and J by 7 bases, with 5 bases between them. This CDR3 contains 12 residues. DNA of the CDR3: TGTGCCAGCAGTTCTTTAAATTCACCCCTCCACTTT. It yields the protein CASSSLNSPLHF.

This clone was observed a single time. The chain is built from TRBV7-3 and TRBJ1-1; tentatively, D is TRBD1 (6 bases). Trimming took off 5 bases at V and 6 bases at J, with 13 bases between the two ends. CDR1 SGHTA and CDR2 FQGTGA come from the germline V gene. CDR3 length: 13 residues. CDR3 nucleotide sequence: TGTGCCAGCAGCGAGAGACAGGCTGCTGAAGCTTTCTTT. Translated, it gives CASSERQAAEAFF.

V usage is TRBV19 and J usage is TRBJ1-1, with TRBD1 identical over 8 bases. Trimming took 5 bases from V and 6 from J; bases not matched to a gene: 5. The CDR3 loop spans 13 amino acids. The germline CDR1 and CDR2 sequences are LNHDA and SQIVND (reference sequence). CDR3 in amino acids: CASSPQGAAEAFF. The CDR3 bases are TGTGCCAGTAGTCCTCAGGGGGCAGCTGAAGCTTTCTTT.

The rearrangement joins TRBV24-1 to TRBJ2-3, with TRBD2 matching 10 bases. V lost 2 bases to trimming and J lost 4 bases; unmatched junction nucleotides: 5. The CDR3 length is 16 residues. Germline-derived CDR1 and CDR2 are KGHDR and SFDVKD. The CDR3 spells CATSDWASGRPDTQYF. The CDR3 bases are TGTGCCACCAGTGATTGGGCTAGCGGGAGACCAGATACGCAGTATTTT.

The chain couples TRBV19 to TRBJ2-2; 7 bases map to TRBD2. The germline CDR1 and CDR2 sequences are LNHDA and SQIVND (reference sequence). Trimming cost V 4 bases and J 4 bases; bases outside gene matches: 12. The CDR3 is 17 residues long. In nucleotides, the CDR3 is TGTGCCAGTAGTACAATACGGACTAGGGCGGGCACCGGGGAGCTGTTTTTT. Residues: CASSTIRTRAGTGELFF.

The CDR3 coding sequence is TGCGCCAGCAGCCCAGGGACACCAGAATCGGGGTCCTACGAGCAGTACTTC. It encodes CASSPGTPESGSYEQYF. V gene TRBV5-1 combines with J gene TRBJ2-7; D might be TRBD1 (6 bases). V was clipped by 4 bases and J by 1 base, with 21 bases between them. Germline lookup yields CDR1 SGHRS and CDR2 YFSETQ. The CDR3 is 17 residues long.

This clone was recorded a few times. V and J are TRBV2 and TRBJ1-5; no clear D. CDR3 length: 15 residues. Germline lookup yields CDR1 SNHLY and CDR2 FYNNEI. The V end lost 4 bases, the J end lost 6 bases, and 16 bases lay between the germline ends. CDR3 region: CASSVEARGGQPQHF. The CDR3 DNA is TGTGCCAGCAGTGTGGAGGCCCGAGGAGGTCAGCCCCAGCATTTT.

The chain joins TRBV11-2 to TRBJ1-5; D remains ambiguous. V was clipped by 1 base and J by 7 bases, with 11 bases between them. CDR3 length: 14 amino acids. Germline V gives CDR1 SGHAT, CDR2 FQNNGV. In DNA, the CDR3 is TGTGCCAGCAGCTTAGGAGCATCTTTACAGCCCCAGCATTTT. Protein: CASSLGASLQPQHF.

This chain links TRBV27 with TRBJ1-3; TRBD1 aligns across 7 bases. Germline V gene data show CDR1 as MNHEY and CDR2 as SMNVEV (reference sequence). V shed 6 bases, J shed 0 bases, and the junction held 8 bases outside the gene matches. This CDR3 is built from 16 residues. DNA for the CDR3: TGTGCCAGCAGGTTGACAGGGAGTAACTCTGGAAACACCATATATTTT. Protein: CASRLTGSNSGNTIYF.

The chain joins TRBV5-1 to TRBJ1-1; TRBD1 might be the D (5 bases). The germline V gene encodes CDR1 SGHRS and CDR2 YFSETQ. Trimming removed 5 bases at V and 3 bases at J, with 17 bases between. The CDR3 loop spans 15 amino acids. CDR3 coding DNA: TGCGCCAGCAGTTCCGGACCTGGGGGGGACACTGAAGCTTTCTTT. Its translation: CASSSGPGGDTEAFF.

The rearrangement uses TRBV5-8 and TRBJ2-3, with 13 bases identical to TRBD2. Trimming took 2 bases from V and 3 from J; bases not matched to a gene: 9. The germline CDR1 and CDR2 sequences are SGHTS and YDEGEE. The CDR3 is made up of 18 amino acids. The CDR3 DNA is TGTGCCAGCAGCTTAGGACTAGCGGGAGCTGGGATGACAGATACGCAGTATTTT. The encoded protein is CASSLGLAGAGMTDTQYF.

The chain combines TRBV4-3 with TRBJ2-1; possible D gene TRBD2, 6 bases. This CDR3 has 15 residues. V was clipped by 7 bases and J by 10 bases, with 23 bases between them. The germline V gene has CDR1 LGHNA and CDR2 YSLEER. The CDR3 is CASNFNSGIRGEQFF. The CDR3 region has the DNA TGCGCCAGCAACTTCAATAGCGGCATACGGGGGGAGCAGTTCTTC.

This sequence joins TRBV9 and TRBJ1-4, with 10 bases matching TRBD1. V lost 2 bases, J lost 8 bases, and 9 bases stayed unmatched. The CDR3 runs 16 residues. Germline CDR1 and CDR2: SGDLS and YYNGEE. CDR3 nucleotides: TGTGCCAGCAGCGTCCAAGCGGGGACAGGGGACGAAAAACTGTTTTTT. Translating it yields CASSVQAGTGDEKLFF.

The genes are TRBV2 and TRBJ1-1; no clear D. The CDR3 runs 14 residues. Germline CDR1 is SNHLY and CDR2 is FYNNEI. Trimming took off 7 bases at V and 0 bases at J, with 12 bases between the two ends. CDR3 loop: CASMGELLNTEAFF. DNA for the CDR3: TGTGCCAGCATGGGCGAACTCCTGAACACTGAAGCTTTCTTT.

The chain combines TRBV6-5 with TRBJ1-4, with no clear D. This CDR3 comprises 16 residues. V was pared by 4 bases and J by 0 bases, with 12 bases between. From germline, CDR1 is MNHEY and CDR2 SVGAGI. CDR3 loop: CASSSISSATNEKLFF. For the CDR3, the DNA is TGTGCCAGCAGTTCCATCAGTTCCGCAACTAATGAAAAACTGTTTTTT.

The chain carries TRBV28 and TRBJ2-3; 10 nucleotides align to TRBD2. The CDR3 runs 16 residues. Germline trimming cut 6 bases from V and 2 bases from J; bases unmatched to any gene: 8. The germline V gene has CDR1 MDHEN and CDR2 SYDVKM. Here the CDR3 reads CASSALLAGNTDTQYF. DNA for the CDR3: TGTGCCAGCAGCGCCCTACTAGCGGGAAACACAGATACGCAGTATTTT.

CDR3 sequence reads: CASARGLQGEGSGNTIYF. The CDR3 DNA is TGTGCCAGCGCCCGGGGGCTCCAGGGGGAAGGGTCTGGAAACACCATATATTTT. The gene calls are TRBV9 and TRBJ1-3, with TRBD1 matching over 7 bases. CDR1 and CDR2 from the germline V gene are SGDLS and YYNGEE. This CDR3 is 18 amino acids long. V gave up 7 bases and J gave up 1 base; unmatched junction bases: 17.

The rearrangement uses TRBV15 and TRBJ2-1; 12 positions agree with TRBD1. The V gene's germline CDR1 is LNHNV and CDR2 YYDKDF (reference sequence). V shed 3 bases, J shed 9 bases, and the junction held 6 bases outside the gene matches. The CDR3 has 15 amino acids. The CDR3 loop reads CATSRPGTGGGEQFF. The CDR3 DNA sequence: TGTGCCACCAGCAGGCCCGGGACAGGGGGCGGTGAGCAGTTCTTC.